The clone carrying this T cell receptor beta chain was detected a few times. The source of the sample is a study of blood T cells in healthy people across ages. Alongside a J-beta primer mix, a sample-barcoded 5' primer served in a second PCR lasting roughly 7 to 11 cycles. Researchers report that a template-switch adaptor with 12 random nucleotides tagged each cDNA molecule. Sequencing recovered at least 2.5 million CDR3-containing paired-end reads from each sample. MiXCR, applied by TCRdb to the 5' RACE reads, yields one record per CDR3 protein. The sample carries about 1.4 million distinct CDR3 sequences, 55% to 75% recorded once. Donors were healthy Caucasian individuals from Russia aged about 6 to 100. Each donor gave 9 to 10 milliliters of peripheral blood. Sequenced: blood. This receptor was obtained from a man between 18 and 29 years old in good health.

The CDR3 loop reads CSVFVTDTQYF. The CDR3 region has the DNA TGCAGCGTTTTTGTCACAGATACGCAGTATTTT. The chain recombines TRBV29-1 with TRBJ2-3; no clear D. CDR1 and CDR2 (germline): SQVTM, ANQGSEA. This CDR3 is built from 11 residues. V lost 5 bases and J lost 2, with 5 bases in between.